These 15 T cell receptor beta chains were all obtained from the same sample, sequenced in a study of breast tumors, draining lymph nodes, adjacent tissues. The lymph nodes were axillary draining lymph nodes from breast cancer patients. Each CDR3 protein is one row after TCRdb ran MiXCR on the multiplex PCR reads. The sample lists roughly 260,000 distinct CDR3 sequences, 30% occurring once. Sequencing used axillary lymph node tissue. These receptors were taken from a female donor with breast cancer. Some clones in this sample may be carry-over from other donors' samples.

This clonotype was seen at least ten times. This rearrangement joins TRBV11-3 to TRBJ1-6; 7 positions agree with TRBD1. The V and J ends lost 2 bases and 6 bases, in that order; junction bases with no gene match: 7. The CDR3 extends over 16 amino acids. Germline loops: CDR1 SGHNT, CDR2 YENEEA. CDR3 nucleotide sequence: TGTGCCAGCAGCTTAAGAAGAACAGGGGTTAATTCACCCCTCCACTTT. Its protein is CASSLRRTGVNSPLHF.

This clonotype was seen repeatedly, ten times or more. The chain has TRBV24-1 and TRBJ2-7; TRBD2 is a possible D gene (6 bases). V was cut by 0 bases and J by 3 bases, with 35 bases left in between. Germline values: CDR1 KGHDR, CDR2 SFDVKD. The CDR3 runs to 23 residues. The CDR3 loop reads CATSDLQSPSLEGLTDLHYEQYF. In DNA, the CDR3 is TGTGCCACCAGTGATTTGCAATCCCCCTCCTTGGAGGGCCTTACCGACCTTCACTACGAGCAGTACTTC.

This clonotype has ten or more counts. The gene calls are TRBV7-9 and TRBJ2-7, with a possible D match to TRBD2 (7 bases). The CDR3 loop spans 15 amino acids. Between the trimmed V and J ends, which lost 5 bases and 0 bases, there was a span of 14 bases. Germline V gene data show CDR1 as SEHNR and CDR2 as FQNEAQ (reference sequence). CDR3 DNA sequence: TGTGCCAGCAGCGGAGGGGGGGGCGCCTCCTACGAGCAGTACTTC. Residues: CASSGGGGASYEQYF.

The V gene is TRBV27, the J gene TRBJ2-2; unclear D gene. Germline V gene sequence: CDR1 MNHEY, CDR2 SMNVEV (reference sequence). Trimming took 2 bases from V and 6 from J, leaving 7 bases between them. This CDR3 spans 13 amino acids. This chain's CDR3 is CASSLVGPGELFF. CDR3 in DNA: TGTGCCAGCAGTTTAGTAGGTCCCGGGGAGCTGTTTTTT.

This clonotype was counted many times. The CDR3 spells CAWGSPSPLHF. CDR3 sequence (DNA): TGTGCCTGGGGCTCGCCTTCACCCCTCCACTTT. The rearrangement uses TRBV30 and TRBJ1-6; D is unresolved. Germline V gene data show CDR1 as GTSNPN and CDR2 as SVGIG (reference sequence). V was clipped by 5 bases and J by 9 bases, with 8 bases between them. The CDR3 sequence is 11 residues long.

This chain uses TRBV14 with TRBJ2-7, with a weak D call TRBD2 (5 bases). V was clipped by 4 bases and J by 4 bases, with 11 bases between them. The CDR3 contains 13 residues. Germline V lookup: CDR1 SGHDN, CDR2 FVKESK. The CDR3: CASSRRTSYEQYF. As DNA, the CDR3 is TGTGCCAGCAGCCGACGTACTAGTTACGAGCAGTACTTC.

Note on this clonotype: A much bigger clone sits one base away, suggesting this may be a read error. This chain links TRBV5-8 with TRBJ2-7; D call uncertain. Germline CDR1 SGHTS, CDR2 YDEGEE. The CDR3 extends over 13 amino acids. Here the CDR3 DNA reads TGTGCCAGCAGCTCGGTGACACACTACGGGCAGTACTTC. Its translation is CASSSVTHYGQYF.

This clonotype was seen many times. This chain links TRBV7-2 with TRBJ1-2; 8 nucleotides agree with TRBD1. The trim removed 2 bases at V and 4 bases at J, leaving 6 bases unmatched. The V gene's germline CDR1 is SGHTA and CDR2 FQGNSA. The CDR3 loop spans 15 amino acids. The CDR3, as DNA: TGTGCCAGCAGCTTAAACAGGGGGGATCCCTATGGCTACACCTTC. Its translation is CASSLNRGDPYGYTF.

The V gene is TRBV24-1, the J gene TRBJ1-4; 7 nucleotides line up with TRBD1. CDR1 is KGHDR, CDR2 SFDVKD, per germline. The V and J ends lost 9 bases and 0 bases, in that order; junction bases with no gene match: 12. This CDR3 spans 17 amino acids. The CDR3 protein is CATGFYGTVATNEKLFF. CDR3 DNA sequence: TGTGCCACCGGGTTCTACGGGACAGTTGCAACTAATGAAAAACTGTTTTTT.

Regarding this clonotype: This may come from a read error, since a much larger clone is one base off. The CDR3 DNA sequence: TGTGCCGGCAGCTTACAAGGGGGCAGGGGGCACGACGAGCAGTACTTC. This translates into CAGSLQGGRGHDEQYF. The V and J genes are TRBV11-2 and TRBJ2-7; 8 nucleotides match TRBD1. This CDR3 has 16 residues. CDR1 is SGHAT, CDR2 FQNNGV, per germline. Based on the CDR3 plus reference TRBV11-2 and TRBJ2-7, the full variable domain is EAGVAQSPRYKIIEKRQSVAFWCNPISGHATLYWYQQILGQGPKLLIQFQNNGVVDDSQLPKDRFSAERLKGVDSTLKIQPAKLEDSAVYLCAGSLQGGRGHDEQYFGPGTRLTVT.

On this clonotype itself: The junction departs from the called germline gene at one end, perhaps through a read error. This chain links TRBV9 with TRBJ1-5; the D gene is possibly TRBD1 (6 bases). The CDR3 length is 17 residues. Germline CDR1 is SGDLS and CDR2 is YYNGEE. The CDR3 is CASSILAGGAYNEPQHF. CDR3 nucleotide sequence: TGTGCCAGCAGCATCTTAGCGGGGGGGGCCTACAATGAGCCCCAGCATTTT.

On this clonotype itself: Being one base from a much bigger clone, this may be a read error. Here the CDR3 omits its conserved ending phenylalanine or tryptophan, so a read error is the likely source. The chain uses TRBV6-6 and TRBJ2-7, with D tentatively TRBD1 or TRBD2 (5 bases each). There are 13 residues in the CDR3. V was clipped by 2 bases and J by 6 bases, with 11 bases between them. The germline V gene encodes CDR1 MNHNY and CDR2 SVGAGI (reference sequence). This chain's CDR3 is CASSYLGTGEQYL. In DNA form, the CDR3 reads TGTGCCAGCAGTTACCTCGGGACGGGCGAGCAGTACCTC.

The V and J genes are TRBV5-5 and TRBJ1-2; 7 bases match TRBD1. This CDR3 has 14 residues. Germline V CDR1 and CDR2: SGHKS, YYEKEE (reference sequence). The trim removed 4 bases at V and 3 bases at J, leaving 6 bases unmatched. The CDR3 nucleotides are TGTGCCAGCAGCACGAGGGGACAGCACTATGGCTACACCTTC. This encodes CASSTRGQHYGYTF.

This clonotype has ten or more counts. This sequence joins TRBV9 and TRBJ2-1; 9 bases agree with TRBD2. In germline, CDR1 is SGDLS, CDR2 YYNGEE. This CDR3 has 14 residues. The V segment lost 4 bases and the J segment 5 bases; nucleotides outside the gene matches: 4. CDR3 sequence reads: CASSLSGRNNEQFF. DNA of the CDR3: TGTGCCAGCAGCCTTAGCGGGAGAAACAATGAGCAGTTCTTC.

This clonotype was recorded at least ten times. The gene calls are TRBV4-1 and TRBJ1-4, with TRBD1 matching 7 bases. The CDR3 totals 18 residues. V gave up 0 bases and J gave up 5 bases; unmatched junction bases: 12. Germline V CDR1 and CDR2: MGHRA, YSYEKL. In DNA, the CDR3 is TGCGCCAGCAGCCAAGATCTTCGGGGCCGGGACAGCAATGAAAAACTGTTTTTT. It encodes CASSQDLRGRDSNEKLFF.